This entry is about one T cell receptor beta chain. Its matching antigen is unknown. Trimming removed 10 bases from V and 7 bases from J; junction bases left unmatched: 12. CDR3 length: 14 residues. Germline V lookup: CDR1 WSHSY, CDR2 SAAADI. This sample is drawn from a study of identical twins. The study, taken as a whole, reports: Carriage of fewer insertions was seen in abundant cord blood beta clonotypes, whereas memory repertoires showed none. In drawing conclusions, the study used cross-sectional statistical analysis and did not follow the same donors.

TCRdb reprocessed the 5' RACE reads via MiXCR and lists one record per CDR3 protein. The sample lists a few hundred thousand distinct CDR3 sequences, about 10% seen once, with about 9.1% in the top ten. This chain uses TRBV10-2 with TRBJ2-1; TRBD2 aligns across 8 bases. The TCR comes from a woman aged 45-65 years in good health. Specimen: naive T cells sorted from blood. The CDR3 spells CATTAGTRSNEQFF. The CDR3 coding sequence is TGCGCCACTACGGCCGGGACTAGATCAAATGAGCAGTTCTTC.